This T cell receptor (beta chain) was captured in a study of identical twins listed by TCRdb under 2016. Regarding the research as a whole: TCR alpha and beta repertoires from monozygotic twins, unrelated adults of various ages and cord blood were deep-sequenced to test whether fetal clonotypes persist. To rule out contamination, replicate twin experiments were performed at different times with different library preparation protocols.

Only healthy Caucasian donors were included. Between the V and J ends, shortened by 4 bases and 9 bases respectively, the junction contains 18 bases. CDR1 and CDR2, looked up from the germline V gene, are KGHSH and LQKENI. There are 15 amino acids in the CDR3, from cysteine to phenylalanine inclusive. This entry keeps only the CDR3 DNA: 45 bases, framed from base 1. What the research found in general, with its limitations: Because the same donors could not be followed over many years, conclusions were based on cross-sectional statistical analysis. Zero-insertion analyses could be partly confounded by invariant T cells such as MAIT and iNKT, though diverse VJ usage argued against such confounding for most clonotypes. Abundant cord blood beta clonotypes had fewer insertions, young adult naive repertoires showed a similar but weaker trend, and memory repertoires showed no such trend. Out-of-frame TCR alpha sharing in monozygotic twins was systematically underestimated by recombination models, whereas sharing between unrelated individuals was in agreement with the recombination models. Compared with coincidental sharing between unrelated individuals, out-of-frame TCR alpha sequences shared between twins showed an excess of sequences with low generation probability. In beta out-of-frame sequences, excess twin sharing was weaker, because having fewer shared sequences lowered the signal-to-noise ratio.

Concerning this clonotype itself: The specificity of this receptor is unknown. It has no much larger one-base neighbor in the sample; base qualities were not kept.

Library preparation used 5' RACE. Sequencer: Illumina HiSeq 2000. A universal primer binding site was added through template switching, and the final cDNA carried a unique molecular identifier so that TCR cDNA molecules could be counted accurately. Specific primers in the conserved constant-segment region were used to synthesize first-strand cDNA for the TCR alpha and beta chains. Each cDNA library was double barcoded, with a SMART-Mk sample barcode plus Illumina barcodes, to control for contamination. TruSeq adapter sequences, together with Illumina sample barcodes, were added in two successive PCR steps. The Illumina HiSeq platform was used with custom primers to sequence TCR alpha and beta cDNA libraries. Processing in the source paper ran as follows. Raw reads were processed with MiGEC to extract unique molecular identifiers, and MiXCR was used to determine CDR3 positions. For each individual, recombination models were inferred using an EM algorithm with the repgenHMM and IGoR tools. Shared clonotype analysis was performed with the tcR package in R, normalizing sharing by the product of cloneset sizes. To study raw recombination without the effects of thymic and clonal selection, out-of-frame nonproductive sequences were analyzed. TCRdb redid the processing of the public reads, applying fastp at Q25 and MiXCR, and retained in-frame beta chains. Records with the same CDR3 protein are collapsed into one entry carrying the most frequent genes and DNA. In this record, the V and J calls reflect TCRdb's handling and not the investigators' own analysis. This sample is represented by approximately 1.8 million distinct CDR3 sequences; 32% of them were singletons. The top ten clones comprise around 0.25% of the sample.

The source is a newborn girl in good health. The chain was built from TRBV18 and TRBJ2-2; TRBD2 is perhaps the D gene, given 6 matching bases. The specimen was cord blood. CDR3 sequence: CASSQGRGAEWELFF. In nucleotide form, the sequence is TGTGCCAGCTCACAAGGACGCGGGGCAGAGTGGGAGCTGTTTTTT.